These 30 T cell receptor beta chains came from one sample sequenced in a study of long-term antiretroviral therapy in people with HIV. The immunoSEQ assay was v3.0, run at survey level. Profiling relied on immunoSEQ multiplex PCR, and the TCRdb table lists in-frame clones only, not all of them. The table shows 25,000 to 35,000 clones, with 90% to 95% occurring only once. The material was unsorted PBMCs, obtained just over 7.3 years after starting antiretroviral therapy. The receptors shown here come from a man aged 45-60 years with HIV.

The rearrangement joins TRBV2 to TRBJ2-2; TRBD2 matches 7 bases. Trimming at V came to 2 bases and at J to 1 base, leaving 1 base not matched to a gene. The CDR3 length is 15 residues. Germline V gene lookup returns CDR1 SNHLY and CDR2 FYNNEI. In DNA, the CDR3 is TGTGCCAGCAGTGAAACGGGGGGGAACACCGGGGAGCTGTTTTTT. Amino acid sequence: CASSETGGNTGELFF.

With respect to this clone: A read error may be the cause here, since a much bigger clone is one base away. Other DNA sequences of this sample code for an identical CDR3. The gene calls are TRBV6-5 and TRBJ1-6; D perhaps matches TRBD1 (5 bases). Germline lookup yields CDR1 MNHEY and CDR2 SVGAGI. CDR3 size: 14 residues. V was shortened by 0 bases and J by 7 bases, with 7 bases between the two germline ends. CDR3 DNA sequence: TGTGCCAGCAGTTACTCGGGGCGGAATTCACCCCTCCACTTT. Translating gives CASSYSGRNSPLHF.

The chain uses TRBV20-1 and TRBJ2-7; D is unclear. The CDR3 totals 11 residues. Trimming removed 3 bases at V and 6 bases at J, with 9 bases between. Germline V gives CDR1 DFQATT, CDR2 SNEGSKA (reference sequence). DNA of the CDR3: TGCAGTGCTAGGCTTTTTGGCGAGCAGTACTTC. Amino acids: CSARLFGEQYF.

This rearrangement joins TRBV27 to TRBJ1-5; D may be TRBD1 (5 bases). The CDR3 is 14 amino acids. Germline loops: CDR1 MNHEY, CDR2 SMNVEV (reference sequence). V dropped 6 bases and J dropped 4 bases, with 13 bases sitting between them. The CDR3 region has the DNA TGTGCCAGCAGACTTTCGGGACCGAATCAGCCCCAGCATTTT. Translation gives CASRLSGPNQPQHF.

CDR3 sequence: CASSAGVGNTIYF. The CDR3 DNA reads TGTGCCAGCAGCGCAGGGGTCGGAAACACCATATATTTT. The chain couples TRBV9 to TRBJ1-3; tentatively, D is TRBD1 (6 bases). This CDR3 has 13 amino acids. Germline V lookup: CDR1 SGDLS, CDR2 YYNGEE. V was pared by 3 bases and J by 4 bases, with 8 bases between. Full variable domain (remainder filled in from reference TRBV9 and TRBJ1-3): DSGVTQTPKHLITATGQRVTLRCSPRSGDLSVYWYQQSLDQGLQFLIQYYNGEERAKGNILERFSAQQFPDLHSELNLSSLELGDSALYFCASSAGVGNTIYFGEGSWLTVV.

The chain uses TRBV6-6 and TRBJ2-3; D call uncertain. The CDR3 runs 14 residues. Germline CDR1 and CDR2: MNHNY and SVGAGI (reference sequence). Trimming took 5 bases from V and 3 from J, leaving 12 bases between them. CDR3 DNA sequence: TGTGCCAGCAGTGCCGGACCCGGGACAGATACGCAGTATTTT. This sequence encodes CASSAGPGTDTQYF.

The chain joins TRBV19 to TRBJ1-5, with 7 positions matching TRBD1. J was trimmed by 4 bases and V by 2 bases; bases with no gene match: 11. The germline V gene has CDR1 LNHDA and CDR2 SQIVND (reference sequence). The CDR3 length is 17 residues. The CDR3 DNA sequence: TGTGCCAGTAGTATAAGGGTAGGGGGCGGAATAAATCAGCCCCAGCATTTT. Translated: CASSIRVGGGINQPQHF. The whole variable domain, filled in from reference TRBV19 and TRBJ1-5, reads DGGITQSPKYLFRKEGQNVTLSCEQNLNHDAMYWYRQDPGQGLRLIYYSQIVNDFQKGDIAEGYSVSREKKESFPLTVTSAQKNPTAFYLCASSIRVGGGINQPQHFGDGTRLSIL.

The rearrangement uses TRBV2 and TRBJ2-7; 9 bases agree with TRBD1. The V and J ends lost 10 bases and 0 bases, in that order; junction bases with no gene match: 4. The CDR3 totals 13 residues. The V gene's germline CDR1 is SNHLY and CDR2 FYNNEI. For the CDR3, the DNA is TGTGCCACATGGGACAGGGCCTCCTACGAGCAGTACTTC. This sequence encodes CATWDRASYEQYF. Using reference TRBV2 and TRBJ2-7 for the parts outside the CDR3, the full variable domain is EPEVTQTPSHQVTQMGQEVILRCVPISNHLYFYWYRQILGQKVEFLVSFYNNEISEKSEIFDDQFSVERPDGSNFTLKIRSTKLEDSAMYFCATWDRASYEQYFGPGTRLTVT.

The V gene is TRBV10-3, the J gene TRBJ2-1, with 7 bases fitting TRBD2. The CDR3 has 12 amino acids. Germline V gives CDR1 ENHRY, CDR2 SYGVKD. The DNA of the CDR3 is TGTGCTATGGGGGGGTACCCCAATGAGCAGTTCTTC. Translating gives CAMGGYPNEQFF.

This chain joins TRBV10-3 and TRBJ2-5; D may match TRBD1 or TRBD2 (5 bases each). The CDR3 length is 11 residues. Germline CDR1 and CDR2: ENHRY and SYGVKD. V lost 4 bases, J lost 5 bases, and 5 bases lay in between. For the CDR3, the DNA is TGTGCCATCAGTGGGGGGGAGACCCAGTACTTC. Protein: CAISGGETQYF.

This chain joins TRBV6-1 and TRBJ2-7; perhaps TRBD2 as D (6 bases). CDR1 is MNHNS, CDR2 SASEGT, per germline. The germline V and J ends were trimmed by 2 bases and 3 bases, with 11 bases remaining between them. The CDR3 length is 14 residues. The CDR3 DNA follows: TGTGCCAGCAGTGAACGTAGGGGAGGCTACGAGCAGTACTTC. This codes for CASSERRGGYEQYF.

The V gene is TRBV25-1, the J gene TRBJ1-2, with D uncertain. V was cut by 2 bases and J by 7 bases, with 8 bases left in between. The CDR3 runs 12 residues. From germline, CDR1 is MGHDK and CDR2 SYGVNS. The CDR3 here is CASSENPPGYTF. The CDR3 nucleotides are TGTGCCAGCAGTGAAAATCCCCCTGGCTACACCTTC.

The chain has TRBV4-1 and TRBJ2-3, with 16 bases that match TRBD2. Germline V gives CDR1 MGHRA, CDR2 YSYEKL. The CDR3 spans 21 residues. Trimming cost V 0 bases and J 0 bases; bases outside gene matches: 9. CDR3 sequence (DNA): TGCGCCAGCAGCCAAGATATGGGACTAGCGGGGGGGGTAGGTAGCACAGATACGCAGTATTTT. This encodes CASSQDMGLAGGVGSTDTQYF.

The gene calls are TRBV28 and TRBJ2-2, with D perhaps TRBD1 (5 bases). V lost 5 bases, J lost 5 bases, and 12 bases lay in between. Germline-derived CDR1 and CDR2 are MDHEN and SYDVKM. This CDR3 has 14 amino acids. CDR3 sequence reads: CASSGQGRTGELFF. The CDR3 DNA is TGTGCCAGCAGTGGCCAGGGAAGAACCGGGGAGCTGTTTTTT. Combining the CDR3 with reference TRBV28 and TRBJ2-2 gives the whole variable domain DVKVTQSSRYLVKRTGEKVFLECVQDMDHENMFWYRQDPGLGLRLIYFSYDVKMKEKGDIPEGYSVSREKKERFSLILESASTNQTSMYLCASSGQGRTGELFFGEGSRLTVL.

This chain links TRBV7-2 with TRBJ2-1, with 12 bases that match TRBD2. V trimming: 1 base; J trimming: 4 bases; junction bases outside the gene matches: 5. This CDR3 is 17 amino acids long. Germline V gene data show CDR1 as SGHTA and CDR2 as FQGNSA. CDR3 sequence (DNA): TGTGCCAGCAGCTTAGAGCCCGGACTAGCGGGGTACAATGAGCAGTTCTTC. Amino acids: CASSLEPGLAGYNEQFF.

The chain employs TRBV7-9 and TRBJ1-6, with a weak D call TRBD1 (6 bases). V gave up 3 bases and J gave up 8 bases, with 8 bases separating them. From germline, CDR1 is SEHNR and CDR2 FQNEAQ (reference sequence). There are 13 residues in the CDR3. CDR3 amino acids: CASSFPGDSPLHF. The CDR3 DNA reads as TGTGCCAGCAGCTTTCCAGGGGATTCACCCCTCCACTTT.

The gene calls are TRBV6-1 and TRBJ2-7; D is unresolved. Germline V gives CDR1 MNHNS, CDR2 SASEGT. V was clipped by 6 bases and J by 4 bases, with 10 bases between them. This CDR3 is built from 12 residues. The CDR3 sequence is CASRASGYEQYF. Written as DNA, the CDR3 is TGTGCCAGCAGGGCTTCAGGATACGAGCAGTACTTC.

The rearrangement joins TRBV6-1 to TRBJ1-5; D perhaps matches TRBD1 (5 bases). This CDR3 is built from 16 residues. V was pared by 0 bases and J by 2 bases, with 11 bases between. Germline assignment: CDR1 MNHNS and CDR2 SASEGT. CDR3 amino acids: CASSEAPGGGNQPQHF. CDR3 sequence (DNA): TGTGCCAGCAGTGAAGCCCCTGGAGGGGGCAATCAGCCCCAGCATTTT.

The chain recombines TRBV6-6 with TRBJ1-1; 9 bases match TRBD1. Germline V gives CDR1 MNHNY, CDR2 SVGAGI (reference sequence). The ends lost 0 bases at V and 6 bases at J; junction bases unmatched: 8. There are 16 residues in the CDR3. CDR3 DNA sequence: TGTGCCAGCAGTTACTCCGCCGGGACAGGGTCCGCTGAAGCTTTCTTT. It codes for CASSYSAGTGSAEAFF.

The chain links TRBV5-4 to TRBJ2-3; no clear D. Trimming stripped 0 bases from V and 1 base from J, with 6 bases between. Germline CDR1 is SGHNT and CDR2 is YYREEE (reference sequence). This CDR3 is 14 amino acids long. The CDR3 region is CASSLVGRTDTQYF. CDR3 DNA sequence: TGTGCCAGCAGCTTGGTAGGGCGCACAGATACGCAGTATTTT.

This clone was found once. Here the CDR3 DNA reads TGTGCCAGCAGTCTCTACGCAACGGGAGGGACTGAAGCTTTCTTT. It is translated as CASSLYATGGTEAFF. This rearrangement joins TRBV2 to TRBJ1-1, with no clear D. Trimming took off 5 bases at V and 5 bases at J, with 18 bases between the two ends. Germline loops: CDR1 SNHLY, CDR2 FYNNEI. CDR3 size: 15 residues.

This chain uses TRBV5-6 with TRBJ2-7; TRBD2 is a possible D gene (5 bases). The germline V gene has CDR1 SGHDT and CDR2 YYEEEE. The V gene lost 3 bases and the J gene lost 0 bases, with 13 bases spanning the gap. The CDR3 has 15 amino acids. As DNA, the CDR3 is TGTGCCAGCAGCTCGATAAGACTAAACTCCTACGAGCAGTACTTC. Translating gives CASSSIRLNSYEQYF.

V gene TRBV5-1 combines with J gene TRBJ2-3; D call uncertain. The germline V gene has CDR1 SGHRS and CDR2 YFSETQ. The CDR3 loop spans 13 amino acids. The V and J ends lost 6 bases and 2 bases respectively, with 10 bases between them. The DNA of the CDR3 is TGCGCCAGCAACCGAGGACCCACAGATACGCAGTATTTT. This codes for CASNRGPTDTQYF.

The rearrangement uses TRBV4-1 and TRBJ2-7; tentative D call: TRBD2 (6 bases). The CDR3 is 16 residues long. Germline V gene lookup returns CDR1 MGHRA and CDR2 YSYEKL. V gave up 1 base and J gave up 6 bases, with 19 bases separating them. CDR3 in DNA: TGCGCCAGCAGCCAAGCCCGGGGGAAAGGACTACGCGAGCAGTACTTC. Its protein product is CASSQARGKGLREQYF.

This chain joins TRBV5-1 and TRBJ1-2; possibly TRBD1 for D (5 bases). V lost 0 bases, J lost 2 bases, and 8 bases lay in between. This CDR3 is built from 14 residues. CDR1 and CDR2 (germline): SGHRS, YFSETQ. The DNA of the CDR3 is TGCGCCAGCAGCTTGGACGGGGGGAACTATGGCTACACCTTC. Translation: CASSLDGGNYGYTF.

This clone came up a few times. The chain carries TRBV16 and TRBJ2-7, with TRBD1 matching over 10 bases. Trimming cost V 7 bases and J 1 base; bases outside gene matches: 7. This CDR3 is 15 amino acids long. Germline CDR1 and CDR2: KGHSY and FQNENV. The CDR3 here is CASTKPGQGSYEQYF. For the CDR3, the DNA is TGTGCCAGCACAAAACCGGGACAGGGGTCCTACGAGCAGTACTTC.

This chain uses TRBV28 with TRBJ1-2; TRBD1 is a possible D gene (6 bases). Trimming took off 6 bases at V and 4 bases at J, with 18 bases between the two ends. The CDR3 totals 15 residues. The germline V gene has CDR1 MDHEN and CDR2 SYDVKM. The CDR3 sequence: CASRLKDSPTYGYTF. DNA of the CDR3: TGTGCCAGCAGGCTCAAGGACAGCCCGACCTATGGCTACACCTTC.

The chain carries TRBV6-6 and TRBJ2-3; TRBD1 might be the D (6 bases). The CDR3 has 14 amino acids. V shed 4 bases and J shed 6 bases, with 14 bases lying between them. The germline gives CDR1 MNHNY, CDR2 SVGAGI (reference sequence). The CDR3 here is CASSSQQGVDTQYF. The CDR3 DNA follows: TGTGCCAGCAGTTCCCAACAGGGTGTCGATACGCAGTATTTT.

The chain's CDR3 is CASSPDRARRYEQYF. The CDR3 DNA follows: TGTGCCAGCAGCCCCGACAGGGCGCGGCGATACGAGCAGTACTTC. The chain couples TRBV2 to TRBJ2-7; 7 nucleotides line up with TRBD1. V lost 6 bases, J lost 4 bases, and 12 bases stayed unmatched. CDR3 length: 15 amino acids. Germline CDR1 and CDR2: SNHLY and FYNNEI.

The J gene is TRBJ1-4, the V gene TRBV4-2, with 8 bases that match TRBD1. The CDR3 runs to 16 residues. V shed 1 base, J shed 7 bases, and the junction held 8 bases outside the gene matches. Germline V gives CDR1 LGHNA, CDR2 YNFKEQ. The CDR3 protein is CASSQVLGQVREKLFF. In nucleotides, the CDR3 is TGTGCCAGCAGCCAAGTTCTGGGACAGGTCCGTGAAAAACTGTTTTTT.